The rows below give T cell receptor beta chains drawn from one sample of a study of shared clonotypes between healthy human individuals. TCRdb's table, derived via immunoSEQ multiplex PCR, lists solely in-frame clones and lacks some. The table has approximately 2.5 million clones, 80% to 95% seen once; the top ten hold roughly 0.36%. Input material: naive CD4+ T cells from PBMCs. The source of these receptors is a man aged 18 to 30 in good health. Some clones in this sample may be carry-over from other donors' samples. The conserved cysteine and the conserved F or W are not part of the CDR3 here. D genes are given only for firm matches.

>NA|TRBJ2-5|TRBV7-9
ASSSRVPFQETQY
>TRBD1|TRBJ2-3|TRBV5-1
ASSLSATGVTDTQY
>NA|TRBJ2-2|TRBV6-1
ASSEGGPVTGELF
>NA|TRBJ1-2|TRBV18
ASSARLLEEGYT
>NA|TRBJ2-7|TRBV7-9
ASRSTGQFSEQY
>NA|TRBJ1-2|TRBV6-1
ASSDAGVGNYGYT
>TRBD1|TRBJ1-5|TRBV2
ASSADGTGYQPQH
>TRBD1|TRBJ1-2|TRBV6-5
ASSQGGGYT
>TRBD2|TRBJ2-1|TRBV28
ASSLRLAGGGEQF
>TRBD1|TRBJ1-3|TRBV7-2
ASSLVPRDSGGTIY
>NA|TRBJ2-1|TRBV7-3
ASSLLTAGNGAEQF
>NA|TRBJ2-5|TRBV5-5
ASSLAVQGETQY
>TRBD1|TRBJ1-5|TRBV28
ASSLPVRQGRGNQPQH
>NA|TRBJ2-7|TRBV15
ATSRALRGSRTLYSYEQY
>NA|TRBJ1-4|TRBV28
ASSLEAGAGEKLF
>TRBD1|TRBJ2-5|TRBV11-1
ASSPGTGETQY
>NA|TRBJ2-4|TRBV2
ASSEAWGEAKNIQY
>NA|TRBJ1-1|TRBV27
ASSFVRGPGWNTEAF
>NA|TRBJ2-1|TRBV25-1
ASRDWFGEQF
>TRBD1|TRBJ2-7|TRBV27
ASRRWDSQSYEQY
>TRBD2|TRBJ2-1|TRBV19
ASSPLEREYNEQF
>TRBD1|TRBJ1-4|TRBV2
ASTRQGGEKLF
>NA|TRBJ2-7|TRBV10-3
AISQTTGTPLEQY
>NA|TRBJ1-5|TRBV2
ASSERAGDGNQPQH
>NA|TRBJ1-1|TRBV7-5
VRSLKGQTEAF
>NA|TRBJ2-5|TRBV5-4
ASSRDGETQY
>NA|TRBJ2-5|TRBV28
ASSPQGTPETQY
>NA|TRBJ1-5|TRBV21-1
ASSKAIRDSNQPQH